One sample yielded the 20 T cell receptor beta chains listed below, sequenced in a study of human T cells and chemical hapten exposure (dated by TCRdb to 2020 to 2023). Explained via the paper, the time point label denotes: pre-sensitization, week 0. What the treatment or condition label conveys for this sample: therapeutic diphenylcyclopropenone sensitization with weekly scalp DPC. Libraries were built with RACE. The instrument given in TCRdb is NextSeq 500. In-frame beta chains were kept once TCRdb had trimmed the public reads at Q25 with fastp and called clones with MiXCR. For every CDR3 protein sequence, its rows merge into one entry that carries the most common genes and DNA. Counted in this sample were about 180,000 distinct CDR3 sequences; nearly 30% of them appeared once. The ten largest make up roughly 3% of the sample. The sample was whole blood, taken in connection with sensitization to the hapten diphenylcyclopropenone (DPC). The receptor source for this set is a woman younger than 45 with alopecia areata. Some clones in this sample may be carry-over from other donors' samples.

This clonotype was seen ten or more times. This chain links TRBV5-1 with TRBJ2-5, with TRBD2 matching over 7 bases. J was trimmed by 3 bases and V by 7 bases; bases with no gene match: 6. The germline CDR1 and CDR2 sequences are SGHRS and YFSETQ. The CDR3 spans 13 residues. CDR3 sequence: CASAAGVEETQYF. The CDR3 DNA reads as TGCGCCAGCGCCGCGGGAGTAGAAGAGACCCAGTACTTC.

This clonotype was seen a handful of times. The rearrangement joins TRBV20-1 to TRBJ1-4; perhaps TRBD1 as D (5 bases). Trimming took off 6 bases at V and 4 bases at J, with 21 bases between the two ends. The CDR3 is 16 residues long. Germline assignment: CDR1 DFQATT and CDR2 SNEGSKA (reference sequence). The CDR3 protein is CSAGPRPGRSNEKLFF. Written as DNA, the CDR3 is TGCAGTGCCGGCCCCCGGCCAGGGCGGAGTAATGAAAAACTGTTTTTT.

The chain couples TRBV5-1 to TRBJ2-7; 8 bases are shared with TRBD2. V dropped 2 bases and J dropped 9; count of bases not matched to a gene: 22. This CDR3 region has 18 residues. The V gene's germline CDR1 is SGHRS and CDR2 YFSETQ. CDR3 coding DNA: TGCGCCAGCAGCTTAGGTGGGTCGTACGGGACTAGGACCGACGGGCAGTACTTC. Its translation is CASSLGGSYGTRTDGQYF.

This chain uses TRBV5-1 with TRBJ2-5; D unresolved. In germline, CDR1 is SGHRS, CDR2 YFSETQ. Trimming removed 0 bases at V and 3 bases at J, with 9 bases between. The CDR3 is made up of 14 amino acids. The CDR3 bases are TGCGCCAGCAGCTTGGGGACGGCTAAAGAGACCCAGTACTTC. Its translation is CASSLGTAKETQYF.

Written as DNA, the CDR3 is TGTGCCAGCTCACTGGAGACTAGCCCTCACACCGGGGAGCTGTTTTTT. It specifies CASSLETSPHTGELFF. The chain employs TRBV18 and TRBJ2-2; TRBD2 matches 7 bases. CDR3 length equals 16 residues. Germline loops: CDR1 KGHSH, CDR2 LQKENI. The trim removed 4 bases at V and 3 bases at J, leaving 8 bases unmatched.

This clonotype was detected a few times. The chain combines TRBV5-1 with TRBJ2-2; D is undetermined. Looked up from germline, CDR1 is SGHRS and CDR2 is YFSETQ. V shed 1 base and J shed 2 bases, with 9 bases lying between them. The CDR3 consists of 15 residues. In nucleotides, the CDR3 is TGCGCCAGCAGCTTGTTTGCGCAAAACACCGGGGAGCTGTTTTTT. It yields the protein CASSLFAQNTGELFF.

The J gene is TRBJ1-6, the V gene TRBV13, with 7 positions matching TRBD1. The ends lost 4 bases at V and 9 bases at J; junction bases unmatched: 3. The CDR3 consists of 13 residues. The germline V gene has CDR1 PRHDT and CDR2 FYEKMQ (reference sequence). CDR3 DNA: TGTGCCAGCAGCTCCAGGGGGGGTTCACCCCTCCACTTT. Protein: CASSSRGGSPLHF.

The chain carries TRBV6-5 and TRBJ2-3; 10 bases match TRBD2. CDR3 length: 16 residues. V dropped 5 bases and J dropped 4; count of bases not matched to a gene: 9. Germline CDR1 is MNHEY and CDR2 is SVGAGI. CDR3 in amino acids: CASSPGLAGGADTQYF. CDR3 nucleotide sequence: TGTGCCAGCAGTCCCGGGTTAGCGGGGGGCGCAGATACGCAGTATTTT.

This clonotype was detected a few times. The J gene is TRBJ2-1, the V gene TRBV5-1; 12 bases agree with TRBD2. The CDR3 is 15 amino acids. Losses at the gene ends were 5 bases for V and 6 bases for J; bases not matched to a gene: 6. Looked up from germline, CDR1 is SGHRS and CDR2 is YFSETQ. CDR3 loop: CASSPSGRGANEQFF. For the CDR3, the DNA is TGCGCCAGCAGTCCTAGCGGGAGGGGGGCCAATGAGCAGTTCTTC.

In this sample, this clonotype turned up many times. J is TRBJ2-3 and V is TRBV5-1; the D call may be TRBD1 or TRBD2 (5 bases each). The ends were cut back, 5 bases at V and 6 bases at J, with 10 bases in the middle. There are 12 residues in the CDR3. The germline V gene encodes CDR1 SGHRS and CDR2 YFSETQ. CDR3 amino acids: CASSRGEDTQYF. CDR3 in DNA: TGCGCCAGCAGTAGGGGAGAGGATACGCAGTATTTT.

The gene calls are TRBV6-5 and TRBJ1-1; tentative D call: TRBD1 (6 bases). The CDR3 contains 15 residues. The ends were cut back, 8 bases at V and 3 bases at J, with 19 bases in the middle. Germline V CDR1 and CDR2: MNHEY, SVGAGI. The CDR3 reads CASRGAGAADTEAFF. The CDR3 nucleotides read TGTGCCAGCCGCGGGGCAGGGGCCGCTGACACTGAAGCTTTCTTT.

This clonotype was detected only a few times. This chain joins TRBV29-1 and TRBJ2-1; 12 bases line up with TRBD2. The CDR3 spans 14 residues. Germline V gives CDR1 SQVTM, CDR2 ANQGSEA. V trimming: 3 bases; J trimming: 7 bases; junction bases outside the gene matches: 4. CDR3 sequence: CSVEPSGRVNEQFF. In DNA, the CDR3 is TGCAGCGTTGAGCCTAGCGGGAGGGTGAATGAGCAGTTCTTC.

This clonotype has a handful of counts. The V call is TRBV6-5, the J call TRBJ2-5, with D tentatively TRBD2 (5 bases). V lost 3 bases and J lost 4, with 21 bases in between. The CDR3 is 17 amino acids. Germline loops: CDR1 MNHEY, CDR2 SVGAGI. DNA of the CDR3: TGTGCCAGCAGTTATGCCGAGGGAGCGCGGTTAGGAGAGACCCAGTACTTC. Protein sequence: CASSYAEGARLGETQYF.

The gene calls are TRBV10-3 and TRBJ2-3, with D perhaps TRBD2 (5 bases). The CDR3 consists of 16 residues. Trimming removed 0 bases from V and 0 bases from J, with 10 bases in between. The germline gives CDR1 ENHRY, CDR2 SYGVKD. The CDR3 loop is CAISESEASSTDTQYF. The CDR3 DNA sequence: TGTGCCATCAGTGAGTCGGAGGCTAGTAGCACAGATACGCAGTATTTT.

This clonotype was seen a handful of times. This rearrangement joins TRBV20-1 to TRBJ1-6; 7 bases are a match to TRBD1. The CDR3 is made up of 15 amino acids. Unmatched junction bases numbered 5, after V lost 1 base and J lost 5 bases. CDR1 DFQATT and CDR2 SNEGSKA come from the germline V gene (reference sequence). The CDR3 loop reads CSARATGTNNSPLHF. The CDR3 region has the DNA TGCAGTGCTAGAGCGACAGGGACCAATAATTCACCCCTCCACTTT.

This clonotype has only a few counts. The J gene is TRBJ1-2, the V gene TRBV20-1; D is unresolved. The CDR3 is 16 residues long. Germline V gene sequence: CDR1 DFQATT, CDR2 SNEGSKA (reference sequence). V was trimmed by 0 bases and J by 4 bases, leaving 18 bases between them. The CDR3 sequence is CSARDASGSLSYGYTF. The CDR3 DNA reads TGCAGTGCTAGAGACGCCTCGGGCAGCCTCTCCTATGGCTACACCTTC.

The chain uses TRBV10-3 and TRBJ1-2, with 10 bases aligning to TRBD1. Germline V gives CDR1 ENHRY, CDR2 SYGVKD. The CDR3 loop spans 11 amino acids. Losses at the gene ends were 10 bases for V and 7 bases for J; bases not matched to a gene: 3. CDR3 amino acids: CATRTGGGYTF. DNA for the CDR3: TGTGCCACCCGGACAGGGGGTGGCTACACCTTC.

V usage is TRBV28 and J usage is TRBJ2-7; 7 bases line up with TRBD2. Germline lookup yields CDR1 MDHEN and CDR2 SYDVKM. The CDR3 totals 14 residues. Losses at the gene ends were 3 bases for V and 4 bases for J; bases not matched to a gene: 6. CDR3 sequence: CASSLGTILYEQYF. DNA of the CDR3: TGTGCCAGCAGTTTGGGGACTATTTTATACGAGCAGTACTTC.

Only a few counts were recorded for this clonotype. V usage is TRBV11-1 and J usage is TRBJ2-3, with D unresolved. Germline CDR1 reads SGHAT; CDR2 reads FQDESV (reference sequence). The CDR3 has 15 residues. Trimming removed 3 bases at V and 3 bases at J, with 13 bases between. The CDR3 sequence is CASSFGRKLTDTQYF. The CDR3 DNA reads TGTGCCAGCAGCTTCGGCAGAAAATTGACAGATACGCAGTATTTT.

V usage is TRBV18 and J usage is TRBJ1-2, with D tentatively TRBD1 (6 bases). The CDR3 is made up of 15 amino acids. Trimming removed 6 bases at V and 3 bases at J, with 17 bases between. Germline CDR1 KGHSH, CDR2 LQKENI. The CDR3 protein is CASSLGRGDDYGYTF. In DNA, the CDR3 is TGTGCCAGCTCTCTGGGCAGGGGTGACGACTATGGCTACACCTTC.